These 32 T cell receptor beta chains share one sample of origin, sequenced in a study of OX40 agonist ivuxolimab in advanced cancers. Generated by immunoSEQ multiplex PCR, the TCRdb table keeps only in-frame clones and is missing some. The data contain about 25,000 clones, roughly 83% of them singletons. Here the sequenced sample was CD4+ or CD8+ T cells sorted from blood, taken in a trial of the OX40 agonist ivuxolimab. The receptor set was obtained from an adult with an advanced solid tumor such as melanoma, head and neck, liver or kidney cancer.

V is TRBV27 and J is TRBJ2-6, with 8 bases fitting TRBD1. The CDR3 runs to 20 residues. CDR1 MNHEY and CDR2 SMNVEV come from the germline V gene (reference sequence). The V and J ends lost 0 bases and 0 bases, in that order; junction bases with no gene match: 10. The CDR3 is CASSLSGQGPSNSGANVLTF. Here the CDR3 DNA reads TGTGCCAGCAGTTTATCTGGACAGGGCCCCTCTAACTCTGGGGCCAACGTCCTGACTTTC.

The chain carries TRBV30 and TRBJ1-5; D uncertain. The CDR3 has 13 residues. Per the germline V gene, CDR1 is GTSNPN and CDR2 is SVGIG (reference sequence). Trimming cost V 0 bases and J 7 bases, with 10 bases left between them. CDR3 in amino acids: CAWSVMGGQPQHF. In nucleotides, the CDR3 is TGTGCCTGGAGTGTAATGGGTGGCCAGCCCCAGCATTTT.

This clone was seen once. The chain links TRBV4-2 to TRBJ2-3; D is undetermined. This CDR3 has 16 amino acids. Trimming left V 4 bases short and J 3 bases short, with 17 bases between. CDR1 is LGHNA and CDR2 is YNFKEQ in the germline V gene. As DNA, the CDR3 is TGTGCCAGCAGCCCGAATCGCGAGACCGGGACAGATACGCAGTATTTT. It specifies CASSPNRETGTDTQYF.

The chain joins TRBV15 to TRBJ2-1, with a tentative D call TRBD2 (6 bases). Looked up from germline, CDR1 is LNHNV and CDR2 is YYDKDF (reference sequence). The CDR3 contains 13 residues. Trimming took off 9 bases at V and 1 base at J, with 10 bases between the two ends. CDR3 in amino acids: CATRRDSYNEQFF. CDR3 DNA sequence: TGTGCCACAAGGAGGGATTCCTACAATGAGCAGTTCTTC.

The chain recombines TRBV11-2 with TRBJ2-1; tentatively, D is TRBD1 (5 bases). Trimming left V 3 bases short and J 5 bases short, with 23 bases between. This CDR3 has 18 amino acids. Germline lookup yields CDR1 SGHAT and CDR2 FQNNGV. In DNA, the CDR3 is TGTGCCAGCAGCTTTCGAGCGACAGCGCAGGGTTTTGACAATGAGCAGTTCTTC. It codes for CASSFRATAQGFDNEQFF.

The V and J genes are TRBV7-2 and TRBJ2-1; 8 bases agree with TRBD2. This CDR3 is 14 amino acids long. Unmatched junction bases numbered 5, after V lost 3 bases and J lost 7 bases. Germline V CDR1 and CDR2: SGHTA, FQGNSA. The DNA for the CDR3 is TGTGCCAGCAGCTTTGGGACTAGTTCTAATGAGCAGTTCTTC. It encodes CASSFGTSSNEQFF.

The chain combines TRBV7-6 with TRBJ2-7, with TRBD2 as a possible D gene (5 bases). V lost 2 bases and J lost 2, with 16 bases in between. This CDR3 is built from 16 residues. Germline loops: CDR1 SGHVS, CDR2 FNYEAQ. The CDR3 DNA reads TGTGCCAGCAGCTTATATAGCGCGGGCGGCGCCTACGAGCAGTACTTC. Translation: CASSLYSAGGAYEQYF.

Written as DNA, the CDR3 is TGTGCCAGCAGTGACTACTCCTACGAGCAGTACTTC. Its protein is CASSDYSYEQYF. This chain links TRBV2 with TRBJ2-7; D gene uncertain. In germline, CDR1 is SNHLY, CDR2 FYNNEI. Deletions cut 3 bases from V and 0 bases from J, with 3 bases between. The CDR3 is made up of 12 amino acids.

This chain connects TRBV5-1 to TRBJ2-7, with a weak D call TRBD1 (5 bases). The V and J ends lost 1 base and 10 bases respectively, with 12 bases between them. Per the germline V gene, CDR1 is SGHRS and CDR2 is YFSETQ. This CDR3 contains 12 residues. CDR3 in DNA: TGCGCCAGCAGCTTGAGGGGCCTGCCCCAGTACTTC. Its translation: CASSLRGLPQYF.

With respect to this clone: At one boundary the junction diverges from the germline segment, which might be a read error. The chain carries TRBV10-3 and TRBJ2-7; D remains unclear. CDR1 and CDR2 (germline): ENHRY, SYGVKD. CDR3 length equals 13 residues. DNA for the CDR3: TGTGCCATCAGGGAGTCGCAGAACTACGAGCAGTACTTC. Its protein product is CAIRESQNYEQYF.

The chain joins TRBV27 to TRBJ2-7; D is unclear. Trimming removed 3 bases from V and 2 bases from J, with 2 bases in between. Germline CDR1 MNHEY, CDR2 SMNVEV (reference sequence). CDR3 size: 11 residues. CDR3 sequence reads: CASSLPYEQYF. The CDR3 nucleotides are TGTGCCAGCAGTTTGCCCTACGAGCAGTACTTC.

This chain joins TRBV7-9 and TRBJ2-7; possible D gene TRBD2, 6 bases. Germline V gene sequence: CDR1 SEHNR, CDR2 FQNEAQ (reference sequence). This CDR3 has 14 residues. Trimming pared 9 bases from V and 2 bases from J, leaving 17 bases between. The CDR3 loop reads CASQPGSGPYEQYF. The CDR3 region has the DNA TGTGCCAGTCAACCTGGTAGCGGCCCCTACGAGCAGTACTTC.

This CDR3 reads CASSVEAGGGSYEQYF. In nucleotides, the CDR3 is TGTGCCAGCAGCGTAGAGGCAGGGGGCGGCTCCTACGAGCAGTACTTC. The chain employs TRBV9 and TRBJ2-7; 8 positions agree with TRBD1. CDR1 is SGDLS and CDR2 is YYNGEE in the germline V gene. This CDR3 is 16 amino acids long. J was trimmed by 0 bases and V by 0 bases; bases with no gene match: 5.

The chain employs TRBV6-1 and TRBJ2-7, with 11 bases matching TRBD1. With V trimmed by 6 bases and J by 4 bases, 5 bases remained unmatched. CDR1 MNHNS and CDR2 SASEGT come from the germline V gene. The CDR3 sequence is 14 residues long. CDR3 nucleotide sequence: TGTGCCAGCAGACCGGGACAGGGGGAATACGAGCAGTACTTC. Translation gives CASRPGQGEYEQYF.

The chain is built from TRBV4-2 and TRBJ2-2; D may be TRBD1 (6 bases). The CDR3 totals 17 residues. Trimming left V 1 base short and J 4 bases short, with 16 bases between. Germline CDR1 LGHNA, CDR2 YNFKEQ. As DNA, the CDR3 is TGTGCCAGCAGCCAAGTTGCAGGGGCGCATAGCACCGGGGAGCTGTTTTTT. This translates into CASSQVAGAHSTGELFF.

The chain recombines TRBV11-2 with TRBJ2-2; D remains ambiguous. The CDR3 has 11 residues. Deletions cut 5 bases from V and 8 bases from J, with 6 bases between. The V gene's germline CDR1 is SGHAT and CDR2 FQNNGV. The CDR3 DNA sequence: TGTGCCAGCAGCCAATCAGGGGAGCTGTTTTTT. Translating it yields CASSQSGELFF.

In its sample, this clone was seen once. The chain has TRBV27 and TRBJ2-7; either TRBD1 or TRBD2 may supply D (5 bases each). The V end was cut by 4 bases, the J end by 0 bases, with 10 bases between. Germline V gene data show CDR1 as MNHEY and CDR2 as SMNVEV (reference sequence). The CDR3 contains 14 residues. The CDR3 DNA reads as TGTGCCAGCAGTTACGCAGGGAGCTCCTACGAGCAGTACTTC. As protein: CASSYAGSSYEQYF.

J is TRBJ2-2 and V is TRBV9; perhaps TRBD1 as D (6 bases). Germline assignment: CDR1 SGDLS and CDR2 YYNGEE. CDR3 length: 17 amino acids. Trimming pared 3 bases from V and 2 bases from J, leaving 17 bases between. CDR3 protein: CASSAAPGDLNTGELFF. In nucleotides, the CDR3 is TGTGCCAGCAGCGCCGCCCCAGGGGACCTCAACACCGGGGAGCTGTTTTTT.

This chain's CDR3 is CASSQDSSSGTYNEQFF. The CDR3 DNA reads as TGCGCCAGCAGCCAAGATTCGTCCAGCGGGACCTACAATGAGCAGTTCTTC. The chain carries TRBV4-1 and TRBJ2-1; 7 positions match TRBD2. The V gene's germline CDR1 is MGHRA and CDR2 YSYEKL. The CDR3 sequence is 17 residues long. With 0 bases clipped from V and 2 bases from J, the junction kept 7 bases outside the gene matches.

This clone turned up a few times. The chain combines TRBV6-5 with TRBJ1-2; TRBD1 agrees at 10 bases. V lost 5 bases to trimming and J lost 4 bases; unmatched junction nucleotides: 4. The length of the CDR3 is 14 residues. The germline CDR1 and CDR2 sequences are MNHEY and SVGAGI. The CDR3 coding sequence is TGTGCCAGCAGTATCGACAGGGGGCTCTATGGCTACACCTTC. This gives the protein CASSIDRGLYGYTF.

The chain joins TRBV4-1 to TRBJ2-7, with D possibly matching TRBD2 (6 bases). V lost 3 bases to trimming and J lost 6 bases, with 12 bases between them. Germline assignment: CDR1 MGHRA and CDR2 YSYEKL. This CDR3 spans 13 amino acids. The CDR3 sequence: CASSQKAGSEQYF. CDR3 nucleotides: TGCGCCAGCAGCCAGAAGGCGGGATCCGAGCAGTACTTC.

This rearrangement joins TRBV6-6 to TRBJ2-7; 7 positions match TRBD1. This CDR3 contains 14 residues. Trimming cost V 5 bases and J 2 bases; bases outside gene matches: 6. In germline, CDR1 is MNHNY, CDR2 SVGAGI (reference sequence). CDR3 in amino acids: CASSATGVTYEQYF. In DNA, the CDR3 is TGTGCCAGCAGTGCTACAGGGGTTACCTACGAGCAGTACTTC.

This clone was picked up a small number of times. CDR3 DNA: TGCGCCAGCAGTGATTCCCCCTACGAGCAGTACTTC. Its translation is CASSDSPYEQYF. The rearrangement joins TRBV10-2 to TRBJ2-7; D gene uncertain. The CDR3 is 12 residues long. V gave up 3 bases and J gave up 2 bases, with 5 bases separating them. Germline CDR1 WSHSY, CDR2 SAAADI.

V gene TRBV4-1 combines with J gene TRBJ1-1, with no clear D. Germline V gene sequence: CDR1 MGHRA, CDR2 YSYEKL. This CDR3 contains 15 residues. V lost 0 bases, J lost 2 bases, and 10 bases lay in between. CDR3 in amino acids: CASSQDSSVNTEAFF. In DNA, the CDR3 is TGCGCCAGCAGCCAAGATTCATCGGTAAACACTGAAGCTTTCTTT.

This chain uses TRBV6-1 with TRBJ1-1; no clear D gene. Trimming pared 1 base from V and 3 bases from J, leaving 6 bases between. Looked up from germline, CDR1 is MNHNS and CDR2 is SASEGT. The CDR3 is 13 residues long. CDR3 region: CASSEGVDTEAFF. The CDR3 region has the DNA TGTGCCAGCAGTGAAGGGGTCGACACTGAAGCTTTCTTT.

DNA for the CDR3: TGTGCCAGCAGCATATACAGGGGGCCTCCTGAAGCTTTCTTT. It specifies CASSIYRGPPEAFF. V is TRBV7-8 and J is TRBJ1-1, with 9 bases matching TRBD1. CDR3 size: 14 residues. With 5 bases clipped from V and 6 bases from J, the junction kept 7 bases outside the gene matches. CDR1 SGHVS and CDR2 FQNEAQ come from the germline V gene.

The chain uses TRBV7-9 and TRBJ1-1; D is perhaps TRBD1 (5 bases). Between the trimmed V and J ends, which lost 8 bases and 1 base, there was a span of 11 bases. Germline CDR1 SEHNR, CDR2 FQNEAQ (reference sequence). CDR3 length: 13 amino acids. The CDR3 coding sequence is TGTGCCAGCGCGCAGGGCGGGAACACTGAAGCTTTCTTT. Protein product: CASAQGGNTEAFF. The variable domain in full, completed from reference TRBV7-9 and TRBJ1-1, reads DTGVSQNPRHKITKRGQNVTFRCDPISEHNRLYWYRQTLGQGPEFLTYFQNEAQLEKSRLLSDRFSAERPKGSFSTLEIQRTEQGDSAMYLCASAQGGNTEAFFGQGTRLTVV.

This clone was seen a few times. The chain carries TRBV5-1 and TRBJ1-1, with D unclear. This CDR3 contains 16 residues. V was clipped by 4 bases and J by 0 bases, with 16 bases between them. From germline, CDR1 is SGHRS and CDR2 YFSETQ. The CDR3 coding sequence is TGCGCCAGCAGCCCGGCGATCGGAACCATGAACACTGAAGCTTTCTTT. Amino acids: CASSPAIGTMNTEAFF.

V and J are TRBV27 and TRBJ1-6, with D hard to call. Per the germline V gene, CDR1 is MNHEY and CDR2 is SMNVEV (reference sequence). The V and J ends lost 2 bases and 5 bases respectively, with 16 bases between them. CDR3 size: 17 residues. CDR3 DNA sequence: TGTGCCAGCAGTTTAGGCAGCCCCCCTTCCAATAATTCACCCCTCCACTTT. This encodes CASSLGSPPSNNSPLHF.

V and J are TRBV9 and TRBJ1-4; 10 positions agree with TRBD1. Unmatched junction bases numbered 13, after V lost 4 bases and J lost 13 bases. CDR3 size: 15 residues. In germline, CDR1 is SGDLS, CDR2 YYNGEE. CDR3 coding DNA: TGTGCCAGCAGCATCGGGCCGGGACAGGGGTGGGGACTGTTTTTT. Its protein is CASSIGPGQGWGLFF.

The V gene is TRBV7-8, the J gene TRBJ2-5; D not certain. This CDR3 comprises 13 residues. Trimming shortened V by 5 bases and J by 0 bases, and 7 bases separated the two germline ends. Germline CDR1 reads SGHVS; CDR2 reads FQNEAQ. CDR3 DNA sequence: TGTGCCAGCAGCCCAGAGGACCAAGAGACCCAGTACTTC. Translation gives CASSPEDQETQYF.

The gene calls are TRBV30 and TRBJ1-1; D is unresolved. Germline lookup yields CDR1 GTSNPN and CDR2 SVGIG (reference sequence). Trimming stripped 0 bases from V and 6 bases from J, with 11 bases between. The CDR3 contains 13 residues. CDR3 sequence reads: CAWSVRSGSEAFF. CDR3 DNA sequence: TGTGCCTGGAGTGTACGATCGGGATCTGAAGCTTTCTTT.